The clone carrying this T cell receptor (beta chain) showed up just a few times. Its antigen remains unknown. Naive T cells were sorted: CD4+CD8-CD45RO-CD45RA+ for CD4+, CD8+CD4-CD45RA+CD27bright for CD8+. This entry is derived from a study of healthy donors' naive CD4 and CD8 T cells. This CDR3 has 16 residues. Germline V gene lookup returns CDR1 LNHDA and CDR2 SQIVND (reference sequence). V gave up 9 bases and J gave up 2 bases; unmatched junction bases: 13. A linear amplification protocol produced the TCR libraries from around 510 ng of total RNA. One entry per CDR3 protein, called by TCRdb with MiXCR from the reads. This sample has about 180,000 distinct CDR3 sequences, with under 85% found just once. Points from the study as a whole: Negatively charged CDR3s marked CD8+ lineage; positively charged CDR3s marked CD4+ lineage. Most V and J genes were reportedly biased between naive CD4+ and CD8+ cells.

The TCR sequence derives from a pool of human donors in good health; the sample pools cells from several healthy donors. The chain recombines TRBV19 with TRBJ1-5, with TRBD1 identical over 7 bases. The sample was naive CD4+ and CD8+ T cells sorted from blood, pooled from several donors. The CDR3 nucleotides read TGTGCCAGCAGGGTCACAGGGGTTGAGGGCAATCAGCCCCAGCATTTT. Its translation is CASRVTGVEGNQPQHF.